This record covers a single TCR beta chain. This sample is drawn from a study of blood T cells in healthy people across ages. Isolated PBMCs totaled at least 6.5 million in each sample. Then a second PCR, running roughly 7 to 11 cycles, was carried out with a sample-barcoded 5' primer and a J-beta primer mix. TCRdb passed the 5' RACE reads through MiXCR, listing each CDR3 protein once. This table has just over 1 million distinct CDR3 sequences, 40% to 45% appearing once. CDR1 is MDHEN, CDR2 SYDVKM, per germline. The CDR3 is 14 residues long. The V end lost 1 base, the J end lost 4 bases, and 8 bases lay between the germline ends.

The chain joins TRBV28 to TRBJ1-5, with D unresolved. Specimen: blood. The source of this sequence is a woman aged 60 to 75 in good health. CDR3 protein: CASSLLAENQPQHF. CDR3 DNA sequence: TGTGCCAGCAGTTTATTGGCAGAGAATCAGCCCCAGCATTTT. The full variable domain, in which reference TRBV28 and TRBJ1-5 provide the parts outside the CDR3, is DVKVTQSSRYLVKRTGEKVFLECVQDMDHENMFWYRQDPGLGLRLIYFSYDVKMKEKGDIPEGYSVSREKKERFSLILESASTNQTSMYLCASSLLAENQPQHFGDGTRLSIL.